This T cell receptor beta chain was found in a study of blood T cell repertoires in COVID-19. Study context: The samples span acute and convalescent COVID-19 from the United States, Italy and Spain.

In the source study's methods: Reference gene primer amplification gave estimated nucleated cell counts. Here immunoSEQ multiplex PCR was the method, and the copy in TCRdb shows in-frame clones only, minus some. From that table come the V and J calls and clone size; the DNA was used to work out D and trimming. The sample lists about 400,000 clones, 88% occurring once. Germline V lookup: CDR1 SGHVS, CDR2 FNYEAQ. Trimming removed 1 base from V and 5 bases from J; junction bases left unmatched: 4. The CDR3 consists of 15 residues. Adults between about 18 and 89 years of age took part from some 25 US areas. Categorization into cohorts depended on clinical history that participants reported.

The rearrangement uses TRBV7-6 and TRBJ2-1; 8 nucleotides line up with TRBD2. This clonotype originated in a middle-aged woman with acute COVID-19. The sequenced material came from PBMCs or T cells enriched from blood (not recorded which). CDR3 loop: CASSLGGGPHNEQFF. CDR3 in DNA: TGTGCCAGCAGCTTAGGCGGGGGGCCACACAATGAGCAGTTCTTC.